This TCR beta chain is from a study of graft-versus-host responses after intestinal transplantation (dated by TCRdb to the early 2020s). Describing the broader study: The transplants that recipients received were multivisceral, liver-intestinal, or isolated intestinal. Anti-thymocyte globulin induction was given to all recipients, followed by maintenance tacrolimus and steroids for two to four years. Graft-versus-host and host-versus-graft alloreactive T cell clones were tracked in the graft, circulation and bone marrow after intestinal transplantation using bulk TCR-beta CDR3 sequencing. To identify alloreactive clones, pre-transplant mixed lymphocyte reaction products were sequenced and then compared with unstimulated pre-transplant donor and recipient T cells. The cohort enrolled 24 intestinal transplant recipients, one of whom was a retransplant, and a few patients without pretransplant specimens were excluded. Donor T cell macrochimerism was defined as a peak of at least 4% donor T cells among recipient peripheral blood mononuclear cells. Samples from a few later patients were sequenced in-house on an Illumina MiSeq with MiXCR processing rather than by the commercial service.

What the time point label conveys for this sample: cells obtained before transplantation from donor or recipient. CD3+CD4+ and CD3+CD8+ populations were FACS-sorted from unstimulated pre-transplant donor and recipient cells taken from spleen or lymph nodes. What the authors observed across the whole study: The relatively low number and heterogeneity of intestinal transplant patients limited the conclusions. GvH clones were found in recipient bone marrow, and some of the GvH clones appeared earlier in ileal mucosa or blood, which is consistent with an intestinal mucosal origin. Patients with donor T cell macrochimerism had high GvH to HvG T cell clonal ratios in their allografts. Early after transplant, declines in HvG clones were associated with peak levels of circulating GvH clones.

Library prep was done by the immunoSEQ multiplex PCR assay. For most patients, genomic DNA was isolated using the Qiagen DNeasy Blood and Tissue Kit and was shipped frozen to Adaptive Biotechnologies for TCR sequencing. Adaptive Biotechnologies carried out high-throughput TCR-beta CDR3 sequencing of genomic DNA for most patients. In the source study's methods: TCR sequencing data for around 20 patients were retrieved from Adaptive's ImmunoSEQ software; three other patients were processed with MiXCR and VDJtools. CD4 versus CD8 sorting errors were corrected by removing sequences found in both subsets at a frequency ratio below 5:1. CDR3 nucleotide sequences shared by donor and recipient were removed because the origin of these sequences could not be assigned. At least 2-fold expansion over unstimulated cells and a minimum CFSE-low frequency of 0.002% (template counts) or 0.001% (read counts) were required for clones to be classified as alloreactive. Clones detected in sequenced pre-transplant spleen, lymph node, or MLR CFSE-low populations of the donor or recipient were defined as mappable. The cumulative frequency of alloreactive clones was calculated as a percentage of all sequences, weighted by copy number. This immuneACCESS table, as held by TCRdb, lists in-frame sequences with V and J called but not all clones. Of the missing ones, under half trace to an unresolved V gene in checked studies; the others have no known cause. V and J calls and clone size are given by that table; D and trimming were obtained from the DNA. The sample profile shows some 50,000 clones; 84% of them were found once. The top ten hold roughly 0.45% of the sample.

To note about this clone: Its target antigen remains unknown. Per-nucleotide qualities are absent, and no much larger clonotype sits a single base away.

The CDR3, cysteine through phenylalanine, is 13 amino acids long. This entry keeps only the CDR3 DNA: 39 bases, framed from base 1. Via the germline V gene, CDR1 is SNHLY and CDR2 FYNNEI. V drops 6 bases and J drops 2 bases, leaving 8 bases in between. The receptor's source is a human donor who was the organ donor for an intestinal transplant. The sequence links TRBV2 to TRBJ2-1, with a weak D call of TRBD2 (5 bases match). The sample was unstimulated CD4+ T cells sorted from spleen or lymph node cells, taken before transplant. The nucleotide sequence reads TGTGCCAGCAGCCCCGGGGCCTACAATGAGCAGTTCTTC. Its protein is CASSPGAYNEQFF.